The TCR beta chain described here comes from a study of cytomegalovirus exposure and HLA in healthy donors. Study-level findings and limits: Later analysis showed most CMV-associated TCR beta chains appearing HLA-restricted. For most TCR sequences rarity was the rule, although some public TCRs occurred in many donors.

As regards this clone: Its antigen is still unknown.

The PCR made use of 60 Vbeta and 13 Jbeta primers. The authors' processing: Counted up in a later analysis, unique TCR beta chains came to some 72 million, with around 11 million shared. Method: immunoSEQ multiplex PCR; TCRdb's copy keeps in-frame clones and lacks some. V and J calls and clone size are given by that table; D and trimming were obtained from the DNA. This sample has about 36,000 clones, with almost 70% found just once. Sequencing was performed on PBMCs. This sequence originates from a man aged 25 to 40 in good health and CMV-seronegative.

CDR3 loop: CASSFSEEQFF. The CDR3 bases are TGTGCCAGCAGCTTTTCGGAGGAGCAGTTCTTC. The V gene is TRBV5-6, the J gene TRBJ2-1; unclear D gene. Germline CDR1 SGHDT, CDR2 YYEEEE. The CDR3 totals 11 residues. V lost 2 bases and J lost 10, with 7 bases in between.